This T cell receptor delta chain came from a study of fetal and pediatric gammadelta thymocytes (dated by TCRdb to between 2021 and 2024). In terms of the full investigation: The bulk gammadelta thymocyte repertoires, which combined previously published data with newly generated, unpublished data, were used to reinforce a single-cell study of gammadelta thymocyte development. A total of 10 or so subjects, comprising 3 fetal thymus donors and 7 pediatric thymus donors, were covered by the bulk gammadelta thymocyte repertoire set. Unpublished data were combined with previously published data (refs 27,28) to make up the bulk gammadelta thymocyte repertoires. To increase subject numbers and strengthen the CDR3 publicity analysis, bulk TCR repertoire data were added.

For staining, thymocytes received Zombie NIR viability dye along with antibodies against CD3 (UCHT1), TCRgammadelta (11F2), TCRVgamma9 (IMMU360) and TCRVdelta2 (IMMU389). Bulk TRD and TRG CDR3 repertoires were produced separately from sorted Vgamma9Vdelta2 and nonVgamma9Vdelta2 gammadelta thymocytes taken from human fetal and pediatric thymuses. Pediatric thymus tissue was collected in Belgium from children having cardiac surgery. Pediatric thymus donors in the study were aged between about 1 and 11 years. As previously described, thymic cell suspensions were prepared from both fetal and post-natal thymuses. Cells that were CD3+ gammadeltaTCR+ Vgamma9+ Vdelta2+ were sorted as Vgamma9Vdelta2 thymocytes. A FACS Aria III cell sorter (BD Biosciences) was used for cell sorting. CDR1 and CDR2 were assigned from the germline V gene as GEAIGNYY and EKD. Compared with germline, V lacks 0 bases and J lacks 0 bases; bases without a gene match: 9. The CDR3 starts with the cysteine, ends with the phenylalanine, and has 20 residues. Here the CDR3 DNA is all that survives: 60 bases in frame from base 1.

As a fraction of the sample, this clone is medium-sized (0.01 to 0.1%). What this receptor recognizes is not known. The sample holds no much larger clone one base away, and base qualities are not on file. Paper-wide results and their limitations: Compared with post-natal repertoires, fetal gammadelta thymocyte repertoires were previously reported to be enriched for TRDV2, TRGV8 and TRGV9 usage, low N additions and public CDR3s.

TCRdb names Illumina MiSeq as the instrument used. Per the authors' processing: To analyze publicity, the Vgamma9Vdelta2 and nonVgamma9Vdelta2 bulk CDR3 files from each subject were merged so that every subject had one combined repertoire. CDR3 publicity was given a score from 0 to 19 by checking each amino acid sequence across 9 single-cell datasets and some 11 bulk repertoires with base R and dplyr. TCRdb reprocessed the public data with the CATT caller; entries with the same nucleotide sequence were combined afterwards. These V and J calls derive from TCRdb rather than the authors' analysis. Recorded for this sample are around 600 delta-chain clones; 33% of them occurred a single time. About 19% of the sample belongs to the ten largest clones.

Recombination connected TRDV2 to TRDJ3; 8 junctional bases match TRDD3. The receptor comes from a child who underwent cardiac surgery and was recorded as healthy. Material for sequencing was Vgamma9Vdelta2 gamma-delta T cells from the thymus. What this sample's cell subset or site label stands for: sorted CD3+gammadeltaTCR+Vgamma9+Vdelta2+ thymocytes. The DNA sequence follows: TGTGCCTGTGACACCGTACTGGGGGGCACCAGCTCCTGGGACACCCGACAGATGTTTTTC. This codes for CACDTVLGGTSSWDTRQMFF.